Sequencing of this T cell receptor (beta chain) was carried out in a study of siplizumab effects on memory and regulatory T cells. General study points: Siplizumab significantly reduced alloreactive sequences traceable to unstimulated CD4+ memory cells. In siplizumab conditions, mappable alloreactive CD4+ clones averaged about 71% Treg-derived, against around 30% in controls.

Germline V CDR1 and CDR2: SNHLY, FYNNEI. V lost 4 bases and J 5 bases, leaving 9 bases between the germline ends. CDR3 length equals 13 residues. Per sample, the assay covered 85,000 to 100,000 TCR templates. The table came from immunoSEQ multiplex PCR; TCRdb's copy has only in-frame clones and leaves some out. The repertoire holds about 100,000 clones, with about 95% as singletons. Details on this clone: No antigen is known for it.

The chain uses TRBV2 and TRBJ1-5; D unclear. This receptor was identified in a human donor in good health. Sequencing was performed on non-Treg CD4+ T cells sorted from blood. The CDR3, as DNA: TGTGCCAGCAGTGTTGCCGGGGATCAGCCCCAGCATTTT. It is translated as CASSVAGDQPQHF.